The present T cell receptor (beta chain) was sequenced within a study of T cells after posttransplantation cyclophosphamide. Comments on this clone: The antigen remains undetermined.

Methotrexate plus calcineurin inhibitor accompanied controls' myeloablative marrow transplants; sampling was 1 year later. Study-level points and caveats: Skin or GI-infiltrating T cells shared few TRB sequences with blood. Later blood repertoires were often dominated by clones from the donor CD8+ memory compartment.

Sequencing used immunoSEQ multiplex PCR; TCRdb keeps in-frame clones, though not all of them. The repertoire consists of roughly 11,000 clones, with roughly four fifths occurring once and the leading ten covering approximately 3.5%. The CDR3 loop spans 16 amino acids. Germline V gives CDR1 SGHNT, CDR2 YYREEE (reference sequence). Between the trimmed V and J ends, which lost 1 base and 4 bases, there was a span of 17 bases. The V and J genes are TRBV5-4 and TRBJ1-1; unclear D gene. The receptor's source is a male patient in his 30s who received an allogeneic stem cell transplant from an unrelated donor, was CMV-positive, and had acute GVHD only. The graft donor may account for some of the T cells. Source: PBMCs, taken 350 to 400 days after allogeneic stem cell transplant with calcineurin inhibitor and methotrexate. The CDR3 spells CASSLFGELVGTEAFF. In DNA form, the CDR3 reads TGTGCCAGCAGCTTGTTCGGGGAACTTGTGGGCACTGAAGCTTTCTTT.